The clone carrying this TCR beta chain was detected ten times or more. Its antigen is not identified. The sample comes from a study of regulatory T cells in long-lasting Graves disease. The time point: newly diagnosed GD, antithyroid drugs for less than 3 months. Isolated PBMC RNA provided the starting material for the TCR library. Through Arm-PCR of CDR3 regions and iRepertoire HTBI primers, TCR beta libraries were built. TCRdb ran MiXCR on the multiplex PCR reads and lists one entry per CDR3 protein. The sample carries around 450,000 distinct CDR3 sequences, about 17% recorded once. Study conclusions and caveats: Sharing of public clonotypes was greater in persistent patients (about 3,000) than in new patients (roughly 1,000).

In germline, CDR1 is SGDLS, CDR2 YYNGEE. V gave up 0 bases and J gave up 4 bases, with 15 bases separating them. The CDR3 runs 16 residues. The sample was also linked to a second study, of T cells in Graves' hyperthyroidism and ophthalmopathy. That source notes: The HTBI primer set served for first-round RT-PCR of the TCR CDR3. Before onset, ophthalmopathy was predicted by the model a median around 6 months earlier.

The receptor's source is a man aged 35 to 55 with Graves disease. The material was peripheral blood mononuclear cells (PBMCs), obtained at new diagnosis, from a patient treated with antithyroid drugs. V gene TRBV9 combines with J gene TRBJ2-3; maybe TRBD2 (6 bases). CDR3 amino acids: CASSVDFGGMADTQYF. CDR3 sequence (DNA): TGTGCCAGCAGCGTAGATTTCGGCGGGATGGCAGATACGCAGTATTTT.